This is a list of T cell receptor beta chains from one sample in a study of blood T cell repertoires in COVID-19. Profiled with immunoSEQ multiplex PCR; TCRdb holds only in-frame clones, not every one. The sample has approximately 200,000 clones, 70% to 90% seen once. The sample consisted of PBMCs or T cells enriched from blood (not recorded which). These TCRs come from a man in his thirties or forties who had recovered from COVID-19. Each CDR3 is given with its conserved first and last residue. The D gene is left open where the match is weak. The listing skips clone size in some rows; elsewhere it reads once, few, many or a size class.

clone_size,j_call,v_call,d_call,cdr3_nt,cdr3_aa
-,TRBJ1-4,TRBV19,-,TGTGCCAGTAGTCCACAGGGATCTGATGAAAAACTGTTTTTT,CASSPQGSDEKLFF
once,TRBJ1-2,TRBV3-1/TRBV3-2,-,TGTGCCAGCAGCCAACCACAGGGTGCCTCCTATGGCTACACCTTC,CASSQPQGASYGYTF
-,TRBJ2-3,TRBV5-1,-,TGCGCCAGCAGCCCTACTAGTGCGGGCTTCTATACGGCCTTAGATACGCAGTATTTT,CASSPTSAGFYTALDTQYF
-,TRBJ1-1,TRBV6-5,TRBD1,TGTGCCAGCAGTTACACGGGACAGGGGGGCACTGAAGCTTTCTTT,CASSYTGQGGTEAFF
-,TRBJ1-2,TRBV10-3,TRBD1,TGTGCCATCAGTGGGGACAGGTACTACACCTTC,CAISGDRYYTF
-,TRBJ2-7,TRBV5-1,TRBD2,TGCGCCAGCAGCTTGGTACGGGGGGAAGCCTTACACTCCTACGAGCAGTACTTC,CASSLVRGEALHSYEQYF
-,TRBJ1-1,TRBV30,-,TGTGCCTGGAGTATCGGGGGCACTGAAGCTTTCTTT,CAWSIGGTEAFF
-,TRBJ2-3,TRBV2,-,TGTGCCAGCAGTGAAGAACGGGGGGCAGGCACAGATACGCAGTATTTT,CASSEERGAGTDTQYF
-,TRBJ1-2,TRBV5-4,TRBD1,TGTGCCAGCAGCTTGGAAGGGGGCCTTGGTGGCTACACCTTC,CASSLEGGLGGYTF
-,TRBJ2-7,TRBV9,TRBD2,TGTGCCAGCAGCGTAAGGCCGGGAGGCCCCTACGAGCAGTACTTC,CASSVRPGGPYEQYF
-,TRBJ1-2,TRBV9,-,TGTGCCAGCAGCGCCGTCCCTAACATCCCAGGGCACTACTACACCTTC,CASSAVPNIPGHYYTF
few,TRBJ2-7,TRBV3-1/TRBV3-2,TRBD2,TGTGCCAGCAGCCAGACTAGCGGGAGCTACGAGCAGTACTTC,CASSQTSGSYEQYF
-,TRBJ1-2,TRBV7-2,-,TGTGCCAGCAGCTTAAGCAGGGAAGATGGCTACACCTTC,CASSLSREDGYTF
-,TRBJ2-5,TRBV6-1,TRBD2,TGTGCCAGCAGTGAAGCGGAGGGAGGGGCGGAGACCCAGTACTTC,CASSEAEGGAETQYF
-,TRBJ2-6,TRBV7-9,TRBD1,TGTGCCAGCAGCCCGACAGGGCCTATCTCTGGGGCCAACGTCCTGACTTTC,CASSPTGPISGANVLTF
-,TRBJ1-1,TRBV19,TRBD1,TGTGCCAGAGTCACAGGGGAAACTGAAGCTTTCTTT,CARVTGETEAFF
-,TRBJ1-2,TRBV2,TRBD1,TGTGCCAGCAGTGCCCAGGGGGCGTCCTATGGCTACACCTTC,CASSAQGASYGYTF
-,TRBJ2-5,TRBV11-2,-,TGTGCCAGCAGCTTATATCAGGAGACCCAGTACTTC,CASSLYQETQYF